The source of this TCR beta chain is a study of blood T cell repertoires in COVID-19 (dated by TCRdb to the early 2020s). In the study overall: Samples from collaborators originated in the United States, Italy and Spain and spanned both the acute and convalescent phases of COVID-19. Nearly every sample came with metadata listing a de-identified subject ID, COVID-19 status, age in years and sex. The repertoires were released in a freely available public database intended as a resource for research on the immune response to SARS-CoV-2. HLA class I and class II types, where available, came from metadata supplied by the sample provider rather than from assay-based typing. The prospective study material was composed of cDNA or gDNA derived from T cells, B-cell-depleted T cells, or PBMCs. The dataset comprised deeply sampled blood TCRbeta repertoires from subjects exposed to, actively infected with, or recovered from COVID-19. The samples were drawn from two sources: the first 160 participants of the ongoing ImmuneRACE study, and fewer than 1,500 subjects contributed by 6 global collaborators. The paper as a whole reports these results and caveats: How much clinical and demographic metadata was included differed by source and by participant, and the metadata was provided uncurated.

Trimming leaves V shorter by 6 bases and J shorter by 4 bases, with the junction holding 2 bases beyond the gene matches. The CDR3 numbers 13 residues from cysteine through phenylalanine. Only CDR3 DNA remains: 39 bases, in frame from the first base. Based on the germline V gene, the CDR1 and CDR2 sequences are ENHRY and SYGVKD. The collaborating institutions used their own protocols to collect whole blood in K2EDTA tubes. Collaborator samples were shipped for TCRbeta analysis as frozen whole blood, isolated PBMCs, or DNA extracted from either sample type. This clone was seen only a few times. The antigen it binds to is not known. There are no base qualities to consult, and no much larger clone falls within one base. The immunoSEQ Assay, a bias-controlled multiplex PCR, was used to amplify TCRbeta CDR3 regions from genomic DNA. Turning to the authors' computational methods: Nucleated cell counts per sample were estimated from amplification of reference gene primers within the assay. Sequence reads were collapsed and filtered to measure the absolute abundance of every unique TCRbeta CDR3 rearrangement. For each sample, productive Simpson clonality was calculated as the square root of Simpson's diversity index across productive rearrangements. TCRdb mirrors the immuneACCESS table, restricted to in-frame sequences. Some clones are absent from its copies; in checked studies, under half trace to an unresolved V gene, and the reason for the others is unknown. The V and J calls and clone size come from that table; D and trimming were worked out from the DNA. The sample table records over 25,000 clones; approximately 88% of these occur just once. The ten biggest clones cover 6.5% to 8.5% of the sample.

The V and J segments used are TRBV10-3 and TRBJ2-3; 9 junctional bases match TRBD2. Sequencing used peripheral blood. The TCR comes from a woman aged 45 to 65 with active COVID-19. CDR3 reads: CAIRSGRSDTQYF. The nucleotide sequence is TGTGCCATCAGAAGCGGGAGGTCAGATACGCAGTATTTT.